The count of the clone carrying this T cell receptor beta chain is one. What it binds is not known. Germline V lookup: CDR1 ENHRY, CDR2 SYGVKD. V was pared by 0 bases and J by 0 bases, with 12 bases between. CDR3 size: 16 residues. TCRdb keeps only in-frame clones here, not all; method: immunoSEQ multiplex PCR. The table shows roughly 180,000 clones, with 85% to 90% occurring only once. This entry belongs to a study of T cell responses to AZD1222 COVID-19 vaccine. Study-level points and caveats: Donors, mostly white British, included more females; clonal diversity was possibly underestimated. Baseline seropositivity occurred in only six AZD1222 recipients.

This specimen consisted of peripheral blood, obtained on day 0 of AZD1222 vaccination. This TCR came from an adult in good health. The rearrangement uses TRBV10-3 and TRBJ2-7; D may correspond to TRBD1 or TRBD2 (6 bases each). The CDR3 coding sequence is TGTGCCATCAGTGAGTCCGGGGGCCTGAGCTCCTACGAGCAGTACTTC. Translated: CAISESGGLSSYEQYF.